A single sample is the source of the 26 T cell receptor beta chains below, sequenced in a study of blood T cell repertoires in COVID-19. TCRdb's table, derived via immunoSEQ multiplex PCR, lists solely in-frame clones and lacks some. The table shows approximately 200,000 clones, with roughly 80% occurring only once. Sequencing used peripheral blood. Every receptor here comes from a woman aged 80 or over with COVID-19, enrolled during active disease.

This clone was seen only a few times. V gene TRBV3-1 (or the pseudogene TRBV3-2) combines with J gene TRBJ2-1; no definite D call. The CDR3 has 15 amino acids. Germline CDR1 and CDR2: LGHDT and YNNKEL (reference sequence). Trimming removed 4 bases from V and 5 bases from J, with 15 bases in between. The CDR3 sequence: CASSRVGAPHNEQFF. CDR3 bases: TGTGCCAGCAGCCGCGTAGGAGCCCCCCACAATGAGCAGTTCTTC.

The chain employs TRBV19 and TRBJ1-1; D ambiguous. The CDR3 is made up of 13 amino acids. Germline CDR1 reads LNHDA; CDR2 reads SQIVND (reference sequence). V gave up 5 bases and J gave up 3 bases, with 10 bases separating them. For the CDR3, the DNA is TGTGCCAGTAGTCTGGGCCCCGACACTGAAGCTTTCTTT. This gives the protein CASSLGPDTEAFF.

The chain uses TRBV7-3 and TRBJ2-3; D is possibly TRBD2 (6 bases). This CDR3 comprises 16 residues. V was trimmed by 2 bases and J by 10 bases, leaving 22 bases between them. The germline CDR1 and CDR2 sequences are SGHTA and FQGTGA. Written as DNA, the CDR3 is TGTGCCAGCAGCTTAGGGGGGTTTGCCGGAGGGGTCTCGCAGTATTTT. This codes for CASSLGGFAGGVSQYF.

This CDR3 reads CASSVEVGSGAETQYF. In DNA form, the CDR3 reads TGTGCCAGCAGCGTAGAAGTGGGGTCGGGAGCGGAGACCCAGTACTTC. This rearrangement joins TRBV9 to TRBJ2-5; D might be TRBD2 (6 bases). Germline values: CDR1 SGDLS, CDR2 YYNGEE. V dropped 0 bases and J dropped 5 bases, with 17 bases sitting between them. This CDR3 has 16 amino acids.

The chain combines TRBV5-1 with TRBJ2-5; 14 nucleotides align to TRBD2. With V trimmed by 3 bases and J by 4 bases, 5 bases remained unmatched. The CDR3 totals 16 residues. Germline V CDR1 and CDR2: SGHRS, YFSETQ. In DNA form, the CDR3 reads TGCGCCAGCAGCTCTGGGGGACTAGCGGGAGTAGAGACCCAGTACTTC. Translating it yields CASSSGGLAGVETQYF.

The CDR3 here is CASSQVEADQPQHF. CDR3 nucleotide sequence: TGCGCCAGCAGCCAAGTGGAGGCGGATCAGCCCCAGCATTTT. This chain connects TRBV4-1 to TRBJ1-5; D not certain. CDR1 MGHRA and CDR2 YSYEKL come from the germline V gene. This CDR3 is 14 amino acids long. The ends were cut back, 1 base at V and 5 bases at J, with 9 bases in the middle.

The chain couples TRBV15 to TRBJ1-2; D may be TRBD1 (6 bases). Trimming shortened V by 3 bases and J by 4 bases, and 15 bases separated the two germline ends. Germline values: CDR1 LNHNV, CDR2 YYDKDF (reference sequence). The CDR3 contains 15 residues. The CDR3 DNA reads as TGTGCCACCAGCAGGGATACGGGACAAACCTATGGCTACACCTTC. This codes for CATSRDTGQTYGYTF.

The genes are TRBV28 and TRBJ1-1; 9 nucleotides align to TRBD1. The CDR3 runs to 16 residues. Germline CDR1 MDHEN, CDR2 SYDVKM. Unmatched junction bases numbered 10, after V lost 8 bases and J lost 0 bases. DNA of the CDR3: TGTGCCAGCCCCAGAGACAGGGGGGGTCTGAACACTGAAGCTTTCTTT. Its translation: CASPRDRGGLNTEAFF.

The gene calls are TRBV2 and TRBJ2-3, with D hard to call. CDR1 is SNHLY and CDR2 is FYNNEI in the germline V gene. CDR3 size: 14 residues. The V end was cut by 6 bases, the J end by 0 bases, with 10 bases between. The CDR3 region has the DNA TGTGCCAGCAGCCCCGGGTTAAGCACAGATACGCAGTATTTT. Protein: CASSPGLSTDTQYF.

The chain uses TRBV5-6 and TRBJ1-4; possibly TRBD1 for D (5 bases). Per germline, CDR1 SGHDT and CDR2 YYEEEE. The CDR3 has 13 residues. Between the trimmed V and J ends, which lost 0 bases and 7 bases, there was a span of 7 bases. The CDR3 loop reads CASSLGQSEKLFF. The CDR3 coding sequence is TGTGCCAGCAGCTTGGGACAGTCTGAAAAACTGTTTTTT.

This chain uses TRBV9 with TRBJ2-6, with a possible D match to TRBD2 (5 bases). The CDR3 length is 17 residues. The V end was cut by 0 bases, the J end by 2 bases, with 12 bases between. The germline CDR1 and CDR2 sequences are SGDLS and YYNGEE. In DNA form, the CDR3 reads TGTGCCAGCAGCGTAGCTCCGGGGAGTACTGGGGCCAACGTCCTGACTTTC. This sequence encodes CASSVAPGSTGANVLTF.

The chain combines TRBV7-9 with TRBJ1-5, with unresolved D. V lost 0 bases and J 4 bases, leaving 7 bases between the germline ends. Germline V gene data show CDR1 as SEHNR and CDR2 as FQNEAQ (reference sequence). The CDR3 runs to 14 residues. The CDR3: CASSLATTNQPQHF. The DNA for the CDR3 is TGTGCCAGCAGCTTAGCCACTACGAATCAGCCCCAGCATTTT.

The chain has TRBV9 and TRBJ2-7, with a tentative D call TRBD1 (7 bases). The germline V gene has CDR1 SGDLS and CDR2 YYNGEE. The V and J ends lost 4 bases and 3 bases respectively, with 11 bases between them. The CDR3 totals 13 residues. The CDR3 bases are TGTGCCAGCAGCCCAGGGGGAGGCTACGAGCAGTACTTC. The encoded protein is CASSPGGGYEQYF.

CDR3 nucleotides: TGTGCCAGCAGTTTTTTTGCCAGGGGAGCTTTCTTT. Protein sequence: CASSFFARGAFF. The V and J genes are TRBV28 and TRBJ1-1, with D possibly being TRBD1 (6 bases). Germline lookup yields CDR1 MDHEN and CDR2 SYDVKM. Trimming left V 3 bases short and J 10 bases short, with 12 bases between. The CDR3 consists of 12 residues.

V is TRBV4-1 and J is TRBJ2-2; maybe TRBD2 (6 bases). The CDR3 contains 15 residues. The germline V gene encodes CDR1 MGHRA and CDR2 YSYEKL. Trimming left V 0 bases short and J 6 bases short, with 11 bases between. CDR3 in amino acids: CASSQDREVAGELFF. CDR3 nucleotide sequence: TGCGCCAGCAGCCAAGACAGGGAGGTCGCCGGGGAGCTGTTTTTT.

The rearrangement links TRBV7-9 to TRBJ1-4; 7 bases match TRBD1. CDR3 length: 15 amino acids. The V gene's germline CDR1 is SEHNR and CDR2 FQNEAQ (reference sequence). V shed 5 bases and J 3 bases; nucleotides not matched to a gene: 6. DNA of the CDR3: TGTGCCAGCAGCCCGACAGGGCGGGCTAATGAAAAACTGTTTTTT. Translated: CASSPTGRANEKLFF.

This clone has only one observation. The chain carries TRBV5-1 and TRBJ1-2; D is perhaps TRBD1 (5 bases). Germline V gene lookup returns CDR1 SGHRS and CDR2 YFSETQ. The germline V and J ends were trimmed by 0 bases and 8 bases, with 14 bases remaining between them. The CDR3 has 14 amino acids. The CDR3 nucleotides read TGCGCCAGCAGCTTGGTCAGGGAAGGGGAAGGCTACACCTTC. Its protein is CASSLVREGEGYTF.

The chain couples TRBV2 to TRBJ1-5; D is unclear. V dropped 6 bases and J dropped 5 bases, with 8 bases sitting between them. The CDR3 consists of 12 residues. The germline V gene has CDR1 SNHLY and CDR2 FYNNEI. CDR3 sequence: CASSNGDQPQHF. Here the CDR3 DNA reads TGTGCCAGCAGCAACGGGGATCAGCCCCAGCATTTT.

The chain carries TRBV28 and TRBJ1-2; 11 bases align to TRBD1. This CDR3 has 15 residues. In germline, CDR1 is MDHEN, CDR2 SYDVKM. With 3 bases clipped from V and 3 bases from J, the junction kept 3 bases outside the gene matches. CDR3 DNA sequence: TGTGCCAGCAGTTTGTGGGACAGGGGGTACTATGGCTACACCTTC. Encoded protein: CASSLWDRGYYGYTF.

V usage is TRBV5-4 and J usage is TRBJ2-7; 9 bases match TRBD1. V shed 4 bases, J shed 1 base, and the junction held 6 bases outside the gene matches. CDR3 length: 15 amino acids. Germline V CDR1 and CDR2: SGHNT, YYREEE (reference sequence). The CDR3 here is CASSEGTGISYEQYF. The CDR3 DNA reads TGTGCCAGCAGCGAGGGGACAGGGATATCCTACGAGCAGTACTTC.

Concerning this clone: At one boundary the junction diverges from the germline segment, which might be a read error. The chain has TRBV28 and TRBJ2-1; TRBD2 might be the D (6 bases). Germline values: CDR1 MDHEN, CDR2 SYDVKM. The CDR3 is 11 amino acids. The CDR3 DNA reads as TGTGCCAGCAGTTACGGGACTTATCCAGTCTTC. Translating it yields CASSYGTYPVF.

This chain links TRBV7-6 with TRBJ2-7; TRBD1 aligns across 9 bases. The ends lost 6 bases at V and 3 bases at J; junction bases unmatched: 9. The CDR3 runs 15 residues. The germline CDR1 and CDR2 sequences are SGHVS and FNYEAQ. CDR3 residues: CASSSGQGLFYEQYF. The CDR3 DNA is TGTGCCAGCAGTTCCGGACAGGGGCTTTTCTACGAGCAGTACTTC.

A few counts support this clone. The chain recombines TRBV6-5 with TRBJ1-3; TRBD1 aligns across 9 bases. The CDR3 is made up of 12 amino acids. V lost 9 bases to trimming and J lost 11 bases; unmatched junction nucleotides: 8. CDR1 MNHEY and CDR2 SVGAGI come from the germline V gene. Here the CDR3 reads CARGTGNSPIYF. The DNA for the CDR3 is TGTGCCAGGGGGACAGGGAATAGCCCCATATATTTT.

The chain employs TRBV3-1 (or the pseudogene TRBV3-2) and TRBJ1-1; 7 bases line up with TRBD1. Germline trimming cut 6 bases from V and 4 bases from J; bases unmatched to any gene: 5. The germline V gene has CDR1 LGHDT and CDR2 YNNKEL (reference sequence). The CDR3 is 13 amino acids. CDR3 loop: CASSPQGGTEAFF. The DNA of the CDR3 is TGTGCCAGCAGTCCTCAGGGGGGCACTGAAGCTTTCTTT.

J is TRBJ1-2 and V is TRBV29-1, with a possible D match to TRBD1 (6 bases). This CDR3 has 13 residues. Germline V gene data show CDR1 as SQVTM and CDR2 as ANQGSEA. V lost 4 bases, J lost 8 bases, and 17 bases lay in between. The CDR3, as DNA: TGCAGCGTTGCGGGTAAAGGGGGTAGCGGCTACACCTTC. Encoded protein: CSVAGKGGSGYTF.

V usage is TRBV5-1 and J usage is TRBJ2-2; D is undetermined. The CDR3 has 15 amino acids. The germline CDR1 and CDR2 sequences are SGHRS and YFSETQ. Trimming took 4 bases from V and 8 from J, leaving 18 bases between them. In DNA form, the CDR3 reads TGCGCCAGCAGCCCCTTAGAGGCCGGAGAGGGGGAGCTGTTTTTT. This encodes CASSPLEAGEGELFF.